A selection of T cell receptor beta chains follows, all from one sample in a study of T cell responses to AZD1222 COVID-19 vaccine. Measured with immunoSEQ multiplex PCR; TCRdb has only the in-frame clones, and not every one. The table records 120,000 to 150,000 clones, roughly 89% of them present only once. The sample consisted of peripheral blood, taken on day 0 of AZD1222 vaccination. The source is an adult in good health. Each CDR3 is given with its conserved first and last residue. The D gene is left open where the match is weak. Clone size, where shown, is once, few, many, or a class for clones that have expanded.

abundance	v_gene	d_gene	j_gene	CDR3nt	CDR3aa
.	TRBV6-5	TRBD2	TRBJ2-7	TGTGCCAGCAGTTCCGTTATAGCGGGAGAGTCCTACGAGCAGTACTTC	CASSSVIAGESYEQYF
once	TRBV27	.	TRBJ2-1	TGTGCCAGCAGTTTGGCAGAGTCCTACAATGAGCAGTTCTTC	CASSLAESYNEQFF
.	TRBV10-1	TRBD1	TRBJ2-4	TGCGCCAGCAGTGAGTCGGACCGGACAGGGGCCTTCGCCAAAAACATTCAGTACTTC	CASSESDRTGAFAKNIQYF
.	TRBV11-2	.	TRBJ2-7	TGTGCCAGCAGCTTTGGCGGCTACGAGCAGTACTTC	CASSFGGYEQYF
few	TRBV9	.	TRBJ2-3	TGTGCCAGCAGCGCACCCCGACACCGCACAGATACGCAGTATTTT	CASSAPRHRTDTQYF
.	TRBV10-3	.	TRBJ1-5	TGTGCCATCAGTTCACAGGGAGGCGGAGGTCAGCCCCAGCATTTT	CAISSQGGGGQPQHF
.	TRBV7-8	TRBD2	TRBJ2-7	TGTGCCAGCAGCCCTCGTAGCGGGGGGCAAACTTACGAGCAGTACTTC	CASSPRSGGQTYEQYF
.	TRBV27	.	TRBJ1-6	TGTGCCAGCGGTGAACCCAGGATTTGGAATTCACCCCTCCACTTT	CASGEPRIWNSPLHF
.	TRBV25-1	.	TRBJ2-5	TGTGCCAGCAGTGACCAAACCCAGTACTTC	CASSDQTQYF
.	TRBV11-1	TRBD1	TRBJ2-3	TGTGCCAGCAGCCCTAGGACAGGGGGCCCTGATACGCAGTATTTT	CASSPRTGGPDTQYF
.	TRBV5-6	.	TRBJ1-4	TGTGCCAGCAGCTTGTACGAGCTCTCTAATGAAAAACTGTTTTTT	CASSLYELSNEKLFF
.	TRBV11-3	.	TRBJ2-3	TGTGCCAGCAGCGGAATTTCGGAAGATACGCAGTATTTT	CASSGISEDTQYF
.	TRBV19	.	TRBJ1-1	TGTGCCAGTACCCTACAGGGCCTGAACACTGAAGCTTTCTTT	CASTLQGLNTEAFF
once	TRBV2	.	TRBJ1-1	TGTGCCAGCATTCCTAGGTCCCTGGGCACTGAAGCTTTCTTT	CASIPRSLGTEAFF
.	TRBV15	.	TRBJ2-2	TGTGCCACCAGCAGAGTCCAGGGGTTGGACACCGGGGAGCTGTTTTTT	CATSRVQGLDTGELFF
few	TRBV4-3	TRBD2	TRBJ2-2	TGCGCCAGCAGCCAAGAGGGGGAGACTAGCGGCTACACCGGGGAGCTGTTTTTT	CASSQEGETSGYTGELFF
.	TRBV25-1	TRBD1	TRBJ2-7	TGTGCCACCGGACAGGGTTCCTACGAGCAGTACTTC	CATGQGSYEQYF
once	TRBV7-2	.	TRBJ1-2	TGTGCCAGCAGGATACCACAGGGTCAGGGTGGCTACACCTTC	CASRIPQGQGGYTF
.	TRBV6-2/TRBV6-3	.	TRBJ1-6	TGTGCCAGCAGTTACGGGTTCTCACCCCTCCACTTT	CASSYGFSPLHF
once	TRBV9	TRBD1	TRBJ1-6	TGTGCCAGCAGCGTAGTCCCGAACAGGGGTTCACCCCTCCACTTT	CASSVVPNRGSPLHF
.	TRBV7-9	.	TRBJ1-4	TGTGCCAGCAGCTTAGGAGGAGGGTTAAGTGAAAAACTGTTTTTT	CASSLGGGLSEKLFF
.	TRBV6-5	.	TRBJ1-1	TGTGCCAGCAGTTACTTCGGCAACACTGAAGCTTTCTTT	CASSYFGNTEAFF
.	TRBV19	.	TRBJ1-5	TGTGCCAGTAGTACCCATAATCAGCCCCAGCATTTT	CASSTHNQPQHF
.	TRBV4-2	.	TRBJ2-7	TGTGCCAGCAGCCAAGATGGGGAAGGATCCCCCTACGAGCAGTACTTC	CASSQDGEGSPYEQYF
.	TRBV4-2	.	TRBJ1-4	TGTGCCAGCAGCCAGACCCAGGGTGAAAAACTGTTTTTT	CASSQTQGEKLFF
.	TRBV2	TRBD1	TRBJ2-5	TGTGCCAGCAGGACAGGGGATCAAGAGACCCAGTACTTC	CASRTGDQETQYF
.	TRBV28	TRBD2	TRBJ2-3	TGTGCCAGCAGTTCCCCAGGGCGGGAGATGTCAGATACGCAGTATTTT	CASSSPGREMSDTQYF
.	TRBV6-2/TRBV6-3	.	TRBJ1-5	TGTGCCAGCAGTCAAACTGGGGGGACAATGAGCAATCAGCCCCAGCATTTT	CASSQTGGTMSNQPQHF
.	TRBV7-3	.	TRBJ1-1	TGTGCCAGCAGCTTTTCCCGGGACGGGAACACTGAAGCTTTCTTT	CASSFSRDGNTEAFF
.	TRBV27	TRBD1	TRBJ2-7	TGTGCCAGCAGTACCCGACAGGGTGAGGGCGGCTACGAGCAGTACTTC	CASSTRQGEGGYEQYF
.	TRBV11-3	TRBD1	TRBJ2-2	TGTGCCAGCAGCTTAGGGGACCGACAGGGGAAGCTGTTTTTT	CASSLGDRQGKLFF
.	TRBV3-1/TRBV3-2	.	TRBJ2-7	TGTGCCAGCAGCCAAGATAGGTTTTACGAGCAGTACTTC	CASSQDRFYEQYF
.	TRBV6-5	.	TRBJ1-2	TGTGCCAGCAGTTACTCGACAGCCGATCCCTATGGCTACACCTTC	CASSYSTADPYGYTF
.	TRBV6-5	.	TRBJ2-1	TGTGCCAGCAGAGGAGGGGGGCAGGGCAATGAGCAGTTCTTC	CASRGGGQGNEQFF
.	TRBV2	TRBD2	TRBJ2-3	TGTGCCAGCAGTGAATGGGACTACGGCCAACATTTT	CASSEWDYGQHF
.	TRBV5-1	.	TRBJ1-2	TGCGCCAGCAGCTTAGGACTCAACTATGGCTACACCTTC	CASSLGLNYGYTF
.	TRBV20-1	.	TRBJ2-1	TGCAGTGCTAGAGACGGGAATGAGCAGTTCTTC	CSARDGNEQFF
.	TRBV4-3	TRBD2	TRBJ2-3	TGCGCCAGCAGCCAAGATTTGACGCGGGGGGTCACAGATACGCAGTATTTT	CASSQDLTRGVTDTQYF
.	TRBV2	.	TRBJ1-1	TGTGCCAGCAGTGACGCAGTGTTGAACACTGAAGCTTTCTTT	CASSDAVLNTEAFF
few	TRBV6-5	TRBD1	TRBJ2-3	TGTGCCAGCAAGACAGGGTCTAGCACAGATACGCAGTATTTT	CASKTGSSTDTQYF
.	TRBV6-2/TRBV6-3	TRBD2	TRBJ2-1	TGTGCCAGCAGTTCCCGGAGCGGGGGGACCTACAATGAGCAGTTCTTC	CASSSRSGGTYNEQFF
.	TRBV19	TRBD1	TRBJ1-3	TGTGCCAGTAGTATTTCGGGACAGGGAGAAGGAACCATATATTTT	CASSISGQGEGTIYF
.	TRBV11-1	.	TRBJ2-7	TGTGCCAGCAGCTTAGGACTAACTTCCTACGAGCAGTACTTC	CASSLGLTSYEQYF
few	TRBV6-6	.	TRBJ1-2	TGTGCCAGCAGCCCCTCAGGGGACGGCTACACCTTC	CASSPSGDGYTF
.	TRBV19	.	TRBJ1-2	TGTGCCAGTAGTGTGCGGGGTTCGTACTATGGCTACACCTTC	CASSVRGSYYGYTF